This T cell receptor beta chain was sequenced in a study of Graves' ophthalmopathy and Graves' hyperthyroidism. This clonotype was seen many times. The authors amplified TCR beta CDR3 regions, and they did so from RNA transcripts for repertoire sequencing. First-round RT-PCR employed HTBI primers, with a second-round multiplex PCR after it. One entry per CDR3 protein, called by TCRdb with MiXCR from the multiplex PCR reads. The repertoire has about 420,000 distinct CDR3 sequences, 21% of them found once; the top ten carry 3%. CDR3 length equals 14 residues. V was trimmed by 10 bases and J by 3 bases, leaving 18 bases between them. The germline V gene encodes CDR1 ENHRY and CDR2 SYGVKD.

Sequencing used peripheral blood. The receptor comes from a woman between 18 and 29 years old with stable Graves' hyperthyroidism. V gene TRBV10-3 combines with J gene TRBJ2-5; maybe TRBD2 (6 bases). CDR3: CATTSPGSKETQYF. CDR3 DNA: TGTGCCACCACTAGCCCGGGCTCTAAAGAGACCCAGTACTTC.